These T cell receptor beta chains were read from a single sample in a study of early T cells in non-severe SARS-CoV-2 infection. TCRdb reanalysed the 5' RACE reads using MiXCR and keeps one entry per CDR3 protein. The sample shows approximately 40,000 distinct CDR3 sequences, roughly 6.6% of them seen only once. This material consisted of whole blood, taken at baseline. The receptors here all came from an adult who was a healthcare worker with PCR-confirmed SARS-CoV-2 infection or an uninfected control (not recorded which). Both conserved end residues are part of each CDR3. Fields, in order: D gene, V gene, clone size, J gene, CDR3 DNA, CDR3 protein. The D gene is left open where the match is weak. Not every row has a clone size; where given, it reads once, few, many or a size class.

>TRBD2|TRBV24-1|many|TRBJ2-1
TGTGCCACCAGTGATTTTGGGGGACTAGCGGGGACCAATGAGCAGTTCTTC
CATSDFGGLAGTNEQFF
>NA|TRBV27|many|TRBJ2-5
TGTGCCAGCAGTTTAGGTTCTGGGACCCAAGAGACCCAGTACTTC
CASSLGSGTQETQYF
>NA|TRBV20-1|NA|TRBJ1-1
TGCAGTGCTTTAGGGAGCCCTAATTTTGAAGCTTTCTTT
CSALGSPNFEAFF
>TRBD2|TRBV20-1|few|TRBJ2-3
TGCAGTGCTAGAAGGTCGGCGGGGGGGAGGACAGATACGCAGTATTTT
CSARRSAGGRTDTQYF
>NA|TRBV14|few|TRBJ1-2
TGTGCCAGCAGCCAAGATCACAACTATGGCTACACCTTC
CASSQDHNYGYTF
>NA|TRBV5-1|few|TRBJ1-1
TGCGCCAGCAGCTTGGAGACGGCGAACACTGAAGCTTTCTTT
CASSLETANTEAFF
>NA|TRBV5-4|few|TRBJ2-1
TGTGCCAGCAGCTTGACGGGGCAGGGGTACAATGAGCAGTTCTTC
CASSLTGQGYNEQFF
>NA|TRBV7-2|many|TRBJ2-5
TGTGCCAGCAGCTTAGCGGCGGGAGAGACCCAGTACTTC
CASSLAAGETQYF
>TRBD2|TRBV7-8|NA|TRBJ2-2
TGTGCCAGCAGCTTAGCAGGCGGGACTAGCGGGAACACCGGGGAGCTGTTTTTT
CASSLAGGTSGNTGELFF
>NA|TRBV7-8|many|TRBJ2-1
TGTGCCAGCAGCTTAACTGCGGGAACGCAGTTCTTC
CASSLTAGTQFF
>NA|TRBV3-1|few|TRBJ2-5
TGTGCCAGCAGCCAATACCAATACCCCGTCCAGTACTTC
CASSQYQYPVQYF
>NA|TRBV6-6|few|TRBJ1-5
TGTGCCAGCAGTTACACCCAGGGGTATAGCAATCAGCCCCAGCATTTT
CASSYTQGYSNQPQHF
>TRBD2|TRBV6-2/TRBV6-3|many|TRBJ2-1
TGTGCGGGGGGGGGATACAATGAGCAGTTCTTC
CAGGGYNEQFF
>NA|TRBV7-9|many|TRBJ1-4
TGTGCCAGCAGCAGCCGGGCCGGTAATGAAAAACTGTTTTTT
CASSSRAGNEKLFF
>TRBD2|TRBV11-2|NA|TRBJ2-3
TGTCCCAGCCGTGGGCCAGCGGGAGTCGGGGGAGATACGCAGTATTTT
CPSRGPAGVGGDTQYF
>TRBD2|TRBV10-3|many|TRBJ2-6
TGTGCCATCAGTGAGTCCCAGCGGGGGGGCTCTGGGGCCAACGTCCTGACTTTC
CAISESQRGGSGANVLTF
>TRBD1|TRBV29-1|NA|TRBJ1-1
TGCAGCGTTGAAGACTTGCAGGGACAGTCTTTT
CSVEDLQGQSF